A selection of T cell receptor beta chains follows, all from one sample in a study of T cell responses to AZD1222 COVID-19 vaccine. Sequencing used immunoSEQ multiplex PCR; TCRdb keeps in-frame clones, though not all of them. The data show about 140,000 clones, 92% seen once. Source: peripheral blood, taken 28 days after the second AZD1222 dose. These receptors all stem from an adult who received the AZD1222 COVID-19 vaccine. Both conserved end residues are part of each CDR3. D genes are given only for firm matches. Clone size, where shown, is once, few, many, or a class for clones that have expanded.

V gene	D gene	clone size	J gene	CDR3 protein	CDR3 DNA
TRBV12-5	NA	NA	TRBJ1-6	CASGLAQGYNSPLHF	TGTGCTAGTGGTTTGGCTCAGGGCTATAATTCACCCCTCCACTTT
TRBV2	NA	NA	TRBJ2-1	CASSDPGTSDYNEQFF	TGTGCCAGCAGTGACCCCGGGACATCGGACTACAATGAGCAGTTCTTC
TRBV11-2	TRBD2	NA	TRBJ2-3	CASSLLERGPTDTQYF	TGTGCCAGCAGCTTATTGGAGCGGGGGCCGACAGATACGCAGTATTTT
TRBV4-1	NA	once	TRBJ1-4	CASSRDPTNEKLFF	TGCGCCAGCAGCAGAGACCCCACTAATGAAAAACTGTTTTTT
TRBV9	TRBD1	NA	TRBJ2-7	CASSATTTGVEQYF	TGTGCCAGCAGCGCAACCACGACAGGGGTCGAGCAGTACTTC
TRBV7-2	NA	NA	TRBJ1-4	CASSFGAIPEKLFF	TGTGCCAGCAGCTTTGGAGCCATCCCTGAAAAACTGTTTTTT
TRBV7-2	TRBD1	NA	TRBJ1-2	CASSTNSGQGYGYTF	TGTGCCAGCAGCACAAATTCAGGACAGGGGTACGGCTACACCTTC
TRBV4-1	NA	NA	TRBJ2-2	CASSQYEELFF	TGCGCCAGCAGCCAATACGAAGAGCTGTTTTTT
TRBV28	NA	NA	TRBJ1-2	CASSHMADGLIGYTF	TGTGCCAGCAGTCACATGGCAGACGGCTTAATAGGCTACACCTTC
TRBV10-3	TRBD2	NA	TRBJ2-3	CASSSGGGDTQYF	TGTGCCTCTTCTAGCGGGGGGGGAGATACGCAGTATTTT
TRBV19	TRBD1	NA	TRBJ1-2	CASTSSPTGDGYTF	TGTGCCAGTACCTCATCCCCCACAGGGGATGGCTACACCTTC
TRBV28	NA	once	TRBJ1-1	CASSFPGRGRTEAFF	TGTGCCAGCAGTTTCCCGGGGAGGGGGAGGACTGAAGCTTTCTTT
TRBV7-2	NA	NA	TRBJ2-1	CASSSGTSVYNEQFF	TGTGCCAGCAGCTCCGGGACATCGGTCTACAATGAGCAGTTCTTC
TRBV19	TRBD2	NA	TRBJ2-1	CASSIVGTSGKRGEQFF	TGTGCCAGTAGTATAGTTGGGACTAGCGGGAAACGGGGTGAGCAGTTCTTC
TRBV6-5	NA	once	TRBJ2-4	CASSPQGNIQYF	TGTGCCAGCAGTCCCCAGGGGAACATTCAGTACTTC
TRBV7-9	TRBD2	NA	TRBJ2-3	CASSATAGLAGPHTQYF	TGTGCCAGCAGCGCAACCGCCGGACTAGCGGGGCCCCATACGCAGTATTTT
TRBV5-1	TRBD2	NA	TRBJ2-5	CASSLINMVGLPAGETQYF	TGCGCCAGCAGCTTGATTAATATGGTGGGACTACCCGCCGGGGAGACCCAGTACTTC
TRBV4-3	NA	NA	TRBJ2-2	CASSQVQAAGELFF	TGCGCCAGCAGCCAAGTCCAGGCGGCCGGGGAGCTGTTTTTT
TRBV7-8	TRBD2	few	TRBJ2-7	CASADGGRGLYYEQYF	TGTGCCAGCGCAGACGGCGGGAGAGGTCTTTACTACGAGCAGTACTTC
TRBV29-1	NA	NA	TRBJ2-7	CSVVAGTFVEQYF	TGCAGCGTTGTGGCAGGGACTTTCGTCGAGCAGTACTTC
TRBV29-1	NA	NA	TRBJ1-3	CSVAGNGNTIYF	TGCAGCGTTGCAGGGAACGGAAACACCATATATTTT
TRBV18	TRBD1	NA	TRBJ2-1	CASSPTGTGNWGEQFF	TGTGCCAGCTCACCCACCGGGACAGGGAATTGGGGTGAGCAGTTCTTC
TRBV6-1	NA	NA	TRBJ2-1	CASSELVLKEIYEQFF	TGTGCCAGCAGTGAATTGGTCCTTAAGGAAATATATGAGCAGTTCTTC
TRBV9	TRBD2	NA	TRBJ2-1	CASSVEGLAQYNEQFF	TGTGCCAGCAGCGTAGAGGGACTAGCGCAATACAATGAGCAGTTCTTC
TRBV9	NA	NA	TRBJ1-1	CASSVVPPGPGTEAFF	TGTGCCAGCAGCGTAGTTCCTCCGGGGCCAGGGACTGAAGCTTTCTTT
TRBV12-5	NA	NA	TRBJ1-2	CASAVWGVYGYTF	TGTGCTAGTGCCGTTTGGGGAGTCTATGGCTACACCTTC
TRBV19	NA	NA	TRBJ2-3	CASTQGRVDTQYF	TGTGCCAGTACGCAGGGGAGGGTAGATACGCAGTATTTT
TRBV6-5	NA	NA	TRBJ1-2	CASNMVVSGPYGYTF	TGTGCCAGCAATATGGTCGTGTCAGGGCCGTATGGCTACACCTTC
TRBV3-1/TRBV3-2	NA	NA	TRBJ2-7	CASSQRTSLLYEQYF	TGTGCCAGCAGCCAGCGGACAAGTCTTCTCTACGAGCAGTACTTC
TRBV19	NA	NA	TRBJ2-1	CATGRGRRSYNEQFF	TGTGCCACTGGACGGGGACGACGCTCCTACAATGAGCAGTTCTTC
TRBV28	TRBD2	once	TRBJ2-1	CASSLISGLGAYNEQFF	TGTGCCAGCAGTTTAATCTCGGGACTAGGGGCCTACAATGAGCAGTTCTTC
TRBV7-9	NA	few	TRBJ2-7	CASSPTDIIYEQYF	TGTGCCAGCAGCCCCACCGACATTATCTACGAGCAGTACTTC
TRBV5-1	TRBD1	NA	TRBJ1-2	CASSSGQGRGYTF	TGCGCCAGCAGCTCGGGACAGGGTCGTGGCTACACCTTC
TRBV2	NA	NA	TRBJ2-3	CASRGLASTDTQYF	TGTGCCAGCAGGGGACTGGCTAGCACAGATACGCAGTATTTT
TRBV2	NA	NA	TRBJ1-4	CASRSGSYEKLFF	TGTGCCAGCAGGTCGGGATCCTACGAAAAACTGTTTTTT
TRBV28	NA	NA	TRBJ1-4	CASSADRSTNEKLFF	TGTGCCAGCAGTGCGGACAGAAGCACTAATGAAAAACTGTTTTTT
TRBV5-4	TRBD1	few	TRBJ2-7	CASGIDRGQYF	TGTGCCAGCGGCATCGACAGGGGGCAGTACTTC
TRBV6-2/TRBV6-3	NA	NA	TRBJ2-7	CASSYRGTRRSYEQYF	TGTGCCAGCAGTTACAGGGGGACCAGGAGGTCCTACGAGCAGTACTTC
TRBV7-3	NA	NA	TRBJ2-1	CASSLMGSYNEQFF	TGTGCCAGCAGCTTAATGGGCTCCTACAATGAGCAGTTCTTC
TRBV11-3	NA	NA	TRBJ2-1	CASSLGRYNEQFF	TGTGCCAGCAGCTTAGGACGCTACAATGAGCAGTTCTTC
TRBV2	NA	NA	TRBJ1-4	CASAAGIATNEKLFF	TGTGCCAGCGCCGCAGGGATTGCAACTAATGAAAAACTGTTTTTT
TRBV2	NA	NA	TRBJ2-5	CASSEGRYQETQYF	TGTGCCAGCAGTGAAGGGAGATACCAAGAGACCCAGTACTTC
TRBV5-1	NA	NA	TRBJ1-1	CASSSGMMNTEAFF	TGCGCCAGCAGCTCGGGCATGATGAACACTGAAGCTTTCTTT
TRBV7-8	TRBD1	NA	TRBJ1-1	CASSSRRQGNTEAFF	TGTGCCAGCAGCTCAAGGAGACAGGGGAACACTGAAGCTTTCTTT
TRBV29-1	NA	NA	TRBJ2-1	CSAQGTPYNEQFF	TGCAGCGCCCAGGGGACCCCCTACAATGAGCAGTTCTTC
TRBV2	TRBD2	NA	TRBJ2-3	CASEASGRTDTQYF	TGTGCCAGCGAAGCTAGCGGGCGCACAGATACGCAGTATTTT
TRBV7-8	TRBD1	NA	TRBJ1-3	CASSIGLQGPGNTIYF	TGTGCCAGCAGCATTGGCTTACAGGGGCCTGGAAACACCATATATTTT
TRBV5-5	NA	NA	TRBJ2-1	CASRVSSGNEQFF	TGTGCCAGCAGGGTTAGTTCGGGCAATGAGCAGTTCTTC